The following is a T cell receptor (beta chain) sequence with its context. Its matching antigen is unknown. The data are from a study of cytomegalovirus exposure and HLA in healthy donors. Study-level background: Researchers found that roughly 77% of 300 to 450 genotyped donors fell within the Caucasian-associated ancestry cluster. Study results and caveats: A prior analysis recorded that most TCR beta V segments were productive about 90% or about 30% of the time. Association of a missense DCLRE1C variant with TCR beta V- and J-gene trimming was reported in a later analysis.

Germline loops: CDR1 SGHVS, CDR2 FQNEAQ. This CDR3 is 15 amino acids long. Trimming shortened V by 3 bases and J by 6 bases, and 17 bases separated the two germline ends. Both 60 Vbeta primers and 13 Jbeta primers went into the PCR. The assay was immunoSEQ multiplex PCR, and TCRdb's table has in-frame clones only and misses some. The sample shows about 110,000 clones, about two thirds of them seen only once. The sequence came from a woman in her 70s in good health and CMV-seropositive. V is TRBV7-8 and J is TRBJ1-2; possibly TRBD1 for D (5 bases). Sequencing was carried out using PBMCs. In DNA form, the CDR3 reads TGTGCCAGCAGCTTTTTCAGGGATGCGTCGGATGGCTACACCTTC. This translates into CASSFFRDASDGYTF.